A single sample is the source of the 24 T cell receptor beta chains below, sequenced in a study of beta chain features in type 1 diabetes. Reverse transcribing all isolated RNA meant expressed TCRB transcripts were sequenced. Using immunoSEQ multiplex PCR, the repertoire was profiled, and TCRdb retains in-frame clones only, with some absent. The sample includes 150,000 or so clones, nearly 9.5% of them seen just once. The sample consisted of central memory CD4+ T cells from blood. These receptors were collected from a man younger than 30 in good health.

The J gene is TRBJ2-3, the V gene TRBV1; no DNA check was done on the table's D call, TRBD2. TRBV1 is termed a pseudogene. This CDR3 is built from 16 residues. CDR3 sequence reads: CTSSRAGGIPTDTQYF. CDR3 nucleotides: TGCACCAGCAGCAGAGCGGGGGGGATACCCACAGATACGCAGTATTTT.

There are a few counts of this clone. Here the CDR3 DNA reads TGTGCCTGGAGTGTAGGGACAGGGGGTTCCTACGAGCAGTACTTC. The encoded protein is CAWSVGTGGSYEQYF. The rearrangement links TRBV30 to TRBJ2-7; 11 nucleotides match TRBD1. The CDR3 covers 15 residues. The V segment lost 0 bases and the J segment 1 base; nucleotides outside the gene matches: 2. The germline V gene has CDR1 GTSNPN and CDR2 SVGIG (reference sequence).

The gene calls are TRBV4-1 and TRBJ2-1; 9 positions agree with TRBD2. Germline CDR1 reads MGHRA; CDR2 reads YSYEKL. This CDR3 comprises 15 residues. V lost 7 bases and J lost 8; bases outside the gene matches: 12. Here the CDR3 reads CASTPMRGGRDEQFF. CDR3 sequence (DNA): TGCGCCAGCACCCCTATGCGGGGGGGCCGAGATGAGCAGTTCTTC.

The chain combines TRBV10-3 with TRBJ2-1; TRBD1 aligns across 7 bases. Germline V lookup: CDR1 ENHRY, CDR2 SYGVKD. The CDR3 is 14 residues long. Unmatched junction bases numbered 8, after V lost 6 bases and J lost 6 bases. In DNA form, the CDR3 reads TGTGCCATCAGGGCACAGGGGATCGTCAATGAGCAGTTCTTC. This translates into CAIRAQGIVNEQFF.

The CDR3 region is CASSTRQSEAFF. CDR3 nucleotides: TGTGCCAGCTCAACCCGACAGTCTGAAGCTTTCTTT. The chain links TRBV18 to TRBJ1-1; D may be TRBD1 (5 bases). V lost 5 bases and J lost 6, with 10 bases in between. Germline-derived CDR1 and CDR2 are KGHSH and LQKENI. CDR3 length equals 12 residues.

V is TRBV7-2 and J is TRBJ2-5, with 12 bases identical to TRBD1. This CDR3 has 15 amino acids. The V gene's germline CDR1 is SGHTA and CDR2 FQGNSA. Trimming removed 1 base from V and 5 bases from J; junction bases left unmatched: 2. The CDR3 DNA reads TGTGCCAGCAGCTTAGGGGACAGGGGGCGGGAGACCCAGTACTTC. It yields the protein CASSLGDRGRETQYF. The full variable domain, completed using reference TRBV7-2 and TRBJ2-5, is GAGVSQSPSNKVTEKGKDVELRCDPISGHTALYWYRQSLGQGLEFLIYFQGNSAPDKSGLPSDRFSAERTGGSVSTLTIQRTQQEDSAVYLCASSLGDRGRETQYFGPGTRLLVL.

This clone was seen only a few times. V and J are TRBV18 and TRBJ2-5, with 9 bases that match TRBD1. Per the germline V gene, CDR1 is KGHSH and CDR2 is LQKENI. The CDR3 is 16 residues long. V lost 3 bases to trimming and J lost 5 bases; unmatched junction nucleotides: 10. CDR3 residues: CASSPTGGGSSETQYF. The CDR3 nucleotides read TGTGCCAGCTCACCCACAGGGGGCGGATCCAGCGAGACCCAGTACTTC.

The rearrangement uses TRBV5-6 and TRBJ2-5; 9 nucleotides match TRBD2. The CDR3 is 15 residues long. Germline V gene data show CDR1 as SGHDT and CDR2 as YYEEEE. Trimming removed 0 bases from V and 9 bases from J; junction bases left unmatched: 9. The CDR3 spells CASSLDVAGAGAQYF. CDR3 DNA: TGTGCCAGCAGCTTGGATGTAGCGGGGGCGGGGGCCCAGTACTTC.

This clone was detected a few times. The rearrangement uses TRBV25-1 and TRBJ1-6; D remains unclear. The germline CDR1 and CDR2 sequences are MGHDK and SYGVNS. The V end was cut by 4 bases, the J end by 7 bases, with 8 bases between. The CDR3 runs to 13 residues. In DNA, the CDR3 is TGTGCCAGCAGTGTAACGGGAAATTCACCCCTCCACTTT. It specifies CASSVTGNSPLHF.

This clone was recorded a few times. The V call is TRBV6-5, the J call TRBJ1-5; D gene ambiguous. Between the trimmed V and J ends, which lost 9 bases and 7 bases, there was a span of 7 bases. CDR3 size: 10 residues. Germline V lookup: CDR1 MNHEY, CDR2 SVGAGI. CDR3 coding DNA: TGTGCCAGACATATGCAGCCCCAGCATTTT. Its protein product is CARHMQPQHF.

The chain joins TRBV18 to TRBJ2-1, with D perhaps TRBD1 (6 bases). CDR3 length equals 12 residues. V was pared by 6 bases and J by 8 bases, with 11 bases between. Germline CDR1 KGHSH, CDR2 LQKENI. The CDR3 bases are TGTGCCAGCTCGCGAGACAGGTATGAGCAGTTCTTC. This codes for CASSRDRYEQFF.

The rearrangement uses TRBV28 and TRBJ2-1; TRBD2 agrees at 10 bases. The CDR3 totals 15 residues. In germline, CDR1 is MDHEN, CDR2 SYDVKM. The J segment lost 4 bases and the V segment lost 5 bases, leaving 5 bases of the junction unmatched. The CDR3 DNA reads as TGTGCCAGCAGTCGGCAACTAGCGGGGTACAATGAGCAGTTCTTC. Amino acids: CASSRQLAGYNEQFF.

This clone was counted many times. The genes are TRBV7-9 and TRBJ1-2, with 7 nucleotides matching TRBD1. The CDR3 contains 12 residues. Trimming cost V 3 bases and J 7 bases; bases outside gene matches: 2. The germline V gene has CDR1 SEHNR and CDR2 FQNEAQ (reference sequence). This CDR3 reads CASSLRTGGYTF. Here the CDR3 DNA reads TGTGCCAGCAGCTTGAGGACAGGTGGCTACACCTTC.

This clone was seen only a few times. The chain couples TRBV4-1 to TRBJ1-4; a possible D gene is TRBD1 (5 bases). Trimming shortened V by 5 bases and J by 7 bases, and 17 bases separated the two germline ends. The CDR3 is 15 residues long. The germline gives CDR1 MGHRA, CDR2 YSYEKL. CDR3 nucleotide sequence: TGCGCCAGCAGCACAAGTCCTAAGGGGCTTGAAAAACTGTTTTTT. As protein: CASSTSPKGLEKLFF.

This clone was observed many times. V is TRBV7-9 and J is TRBJ2-4, with 8 bases fitting TRBD1. The CDR3 totals 14 residues. The germline CDR1 and CDR2 sequences are SEHNR and FQNEAQ (reference sequence). The ends lost 3 bases at V and 6 bases at J; junction bases unmatched: 4. CDR3 coding DNA: TGTGCCAGCAGCTTCGGACAGGGAGGAAACATTCAGTACTTC. Its protein product is CASSFGQGGNIQYF. Full variable domain (missing parts from reference TRBV7-9 and TRBJ2-4): DTGVSQNPRHKITKRGQNVTFRCDPISEHNRLYWYRQTLGQGPEFLTYFQNEAQLEKSRLLSDRFSAERPKGSFSTLEIQRTEQGDSAMYLCASSFGQGGNIQYFGAGTRLSVL.

This clone was observed a few times. This chain links TRBV7-2 with TRBJ2-1; D is perhaps TRBD2 (5 bases). The CDR3 is 15 residues long. CDR1 SGHTA and CDR2 FQGNSA come from the germline V gene. Trimming pared 6 bases from V and 6 bases from J, leaving 18 bases between. DNA for the CDR3: TGTGCCAGCAGTTTGTGGGTCGGGGTCCTCAATGAGCAGTTCTTC. This encodes CASSLWVGVLNEQFF.

CDR3 protein: CAAERGNQPQHF. In nucleotides, the CDR3 is TGTGCCGCGGAGCGGGGGAATCAGCCCCAGCATTTT. The V call is TRBV30, the J call TRBJ1-5; the D gene is possibly TRBD1 (5 bases). Trimming removed 8 bases from V and 4 bases from J, with 12 bases in between. This CDR3 has 12 residues. Germline V gives CDR1 GTSNPN, CDR2 SVGIG (reference sequence).

This clone was detected only a few times. The V call is TRBV29-1, the J call TRBJ2-7, with 10 bases identical to TRBD1. The germline V gene encodes CDR1 SQVTM and CDR2 ANQGSEA. The CDR3 spans 13 residues. The ends lost 5 bases at V and 5 bases at J; junction bases unmatched: 6. CDR3 region: CSVCLTGGHEQYF. CDR3 in DNA: TGCAGCGTTTGTCTGACAGGGGGCCACGAGCAGTACTTC.

The chain couples TRBV27 to TRBJ1-2; a possible D gene is TRBD1 (5 bases). CDR1 is MNHEY and CDR2 is SMNVEV in the germline V gene (reference sequence). Between the trimmed V and J ends, which lost 1 base and 0 bases, there was a span of 9 bases. The CDR3 has 15 amino acids. CDR3: CASSLWGQTNYGYTF. DNA of the CDR3: TGTGCCAGCAGTTTATGGGGCCAAACTAACTATGGCTACACCTTC.

This clone was counted between two and nine times. This sequence joins TRBV29-1 and TRBJ2-7; the D gene is possibly TRBD2 (7 bases). Trimming took 3 bases from V and 0 from J, leaving 12 bases between them. The germline V gene has CDR1 SQVTM and CDR2 ANQGSEA. This CDR3 contains 14 residues. The CDR3 region is CSVEGGGLSYEQYF. The CDR3 DNA reads TGCAGCGTTGAGGGCGGGGGCCTCTCCTACGAGCAGTACTTC.

This clone has more than one count but fewer than ten. The rearrangement uses TRBV5-1 and TRBJ2-7, with 7 bases identical to TRBD1. The ends lost 4 bases at V and 10 bases at J; junction bases unmatched: 14. CDR3 length: 14 amino acids. Per germline, CDR1 SGHRS and CDR2 YFSETQ. In nucleotides, the CDR3 is TGCGCCAGCAGCCCGACCGGGACAGAGGGGAAACAGTACTTC. Translating gives CASSPTGTEGKQYF.

A few counts support this clone. This chain joins TRBV2 and TRBJ2-5, with TRBD2 identical over 11 bases. Germline lookup yields CDR1 SNHLY and CDR2 FYNNEI. With 7 bases clipped from V and 6 bases from J, the junction kept 10 bases outside the gene matches. There are 15 residues in the CDR3. CDR3 amino acids: CASILAGGSEKTQYF. CDR3 coding DNA: TGTGCCAGCATCCTAGCGGGGGGTTCGGAAAAGACCCAGTACTTC.

This chain links TRBV4-2 with TRBJ2-1; TRBD2 matches at 11 bases. CDR1 is LGHNA, CDR2 YNFKEQ, per germline. This CDR3 contains 18 residues. J was trimmed by 0 bases and V by 4 bases; bases with no gene match: 8. The CDR3 sequence is CASSRRLAGSSSYNEQFF. The CDR3, as DNA: TGTGCCAGCAGCCGAAGACTAGCGGGGTCCAGCTCCTACAATGAGCAGTTCTTC.

This clone showed up many times. This rearrangement joins TRBV7-9 to TRBJ1-1; 7 nucleotides agree with TRBD1. Trimming took 4 bases from V and 1 from J; bases not matched to a gene: 3. The CDR3 extends over 14 amino acids. Germline CDR1 SEHNR, CDR2 FQNEAQ (reference sequence). CDR3 bases: TGTGCCAGCAGCTCGGGACAGTGGAACACTGAAGCTTTCTTT. Its protein is CASSSGQWNTEAFF.